A selection of T cell receptor beta chains follows, all from one sample in a study of cytotoxic CD8 clonotypes in ibrutinib-treated CLL. Sequenced by immunoSEQ multiplex PCR; TCRdb stores in-frame clones only, minus some. The profile shows approximately 160,000 clones, about 88% of them singletons. This specimen was PBMCs, taken at disease progression, from a patient treated with ibrutinib. All receptors come from a human donor with chronic lymphocytic leukemia. Each CDR3 is given with its conserved first and last residue. A D gene is named only where the DNA matches it firmly. Only some rows state a clone size, as once, few, many or a class for expanded clones.

clone size	V gene	J gene	D gene	CDR3 DNA	CDR3 protein
few	TRBV6-1	TRBJ1-2	NA	TGTGCCAGCAGTGAATTCTGGGGGGCTGGCGGCTACACCTTC	CASSEFWGAGGYTF
NA	TRBV5-1	TRBJ1-5	NA	TGCGCCAGCAGCTTACATGGAGTAGGACAGCCCCAGCATTTT	CASSLHGVGQPQHF
once	TRBV7-6	TRBJ2-1	TRBD2	TGTGCCAGCAGTTACACGATAGCGGGGTCGAGCTCCTACAATGAGCAGTTCTTC	CASSYTIAGSSSYNEQFF
NA	TRBV7-9	TRBJ2-2	TRBD2	TGTGCCAGCAGCTTCCGGACTAGCGGGAACCTCACCGGGGAGCTGTTTTTT	CASSFRTSGNLTGELFF
once	TRBV6-1	TRBJ1-3	TRBD1	TGTGCCAGCAGCTGGGACAGGGACGCAGGAAACACCATATATTTT	CASSWDRDAGNTIYF
NA	TRBV5-1	TRBJ2-7	NA	TGCGCCAGCAGCTCGGCGGGACAGCCAAGATACGAGCAGTACTTC	CASSSAGQPRYEQYF
NA	TRBV5-1	TRBJ2-7	TRBD2	TGCGCCAGCAAACTCTTCGGGAATCCGCCTAGTGAGCGGGAGGGCCACAAGTCCTACGAGCAGTACTTC	CASKLFGNPPSEREGHKSYEQYF
NA	TRBV30	TRBJ2-3	TRBD1	TGTGCCTGGAGTACTGACAGGGGGCCGGGAGATACGCAGTATTTT	CAWSTDRGPGDTQYF
NA	TRBV7-8	TRBJ1-4	NA	TGTGCCAGCAGCCAAGCGTTTGAAAAACTGTTTTTT	CASSQAFEKLFF
NA	TRBV4-3	TRBJ2-3	TRBD2	TGCGCCAGCAGCCAAGATGTCCTAGCGGGAGTTATATCCACAGATACGCAGTATTTT	CASSQDVLAGVISTDTQYF
once	TRBV28	TRBJ2-1	TRBD1	TGTGCCAGCAGTTTTATGGGACAGGGTGGTGAGCAGTTCTTC	CASSFMGQGGEQFF
NA	TRBV20-1	TRBJ2-5	NA	TGCAGTGCTAGTGCGAAGGGGACCCAGTACTTC	CSASAKGTQYF
NA	TRBV27	TRBJ1-1	TRBD1	TGTGCCAGCAGTTTATCAGGGGGCTATACTGAAGCTTTCTTT	CASSLSGGYTEAFF
NA	TRBV14	TRBJ2-1	NA	TGTGCCAGCAGCTTGGGCCCTCGGAATGAGCAGTTCTTC	CASSLGPRNEQFF
NA	TRBV27	TRBJ1-2	TRBD1	TGTGCCAGCAGGGACAGGGGGGTTTATGGCTACACCTTC	CASRDRGVYGYTF
NA	TRBV19	TRBJ1-3	NA	TGTGCCTCACAGGGTGAACTGTCTGGAAACACCATATATTTT	CASQGELSGNTIYF
NA	TRBV5-1	TRBJ2-2	NA	TGCGCCAGCAGCCATACGGGACATGAAGGGGACACCGGGGAGCTGTTTTTT	CASSHTGHEGDTGELFF
NA	TRBV2	TRBJ2-1	NA	TGTGCCAGCACCCAACGTGGGGGAACCGGACAAGAGTTCTTC	CASTQRGGTGQEFF
NA	TRBV20-1	TRBJ1-2	NA	TGCAGTGCTAGAGAGGACTATGGCTACACCTTC	CSAREDYGYTF
NA	TRBV6-5	TRBJ1-3	NA	TGTGCCAGCAGCACATCCCCGGCCTCTGGAAACACCATATATTTT	CASSTSPASGNTIYF
NA	TRBV5-6	TRBJ1-1	NA	TGTGCCAGCAGCCTGTCGGGGACGAACACTGAAGCTTTCTTT	CASSLSGTNTEAFF
NA	TRBV6-4	TRBJ2-7	NA	TGTGCCAGCAGTGAGGGCAGGAATACACCACACACCTACGAGCAGTACTTC	CASSEGRNTPHTYEQYF
many	TRBV30	TRBJ1-3	NA	TGTGCCTGGAGTGCTCTCGGAAACACCATATATTTT	CAWSALGNTIYF
NA	TRBV5-8	TRBJ2-7	NA	TGTGCCAGCAGGTTGGACAGCTACGAGCAGTACTTC	CASRLDSYEQYF
NA	TRBV6-1	TRBJ2-1	NA	TGTGCCAGCAGTGAAGCGAATGAGCAGTTCTTC	CASSEANEQFF
NA	TRBV7-2	TRBJ2-1	TRBD2	TGTGCCAGCAGGCCTGCGCGGGAGGTTAATGAGCAGTTCTTC	CASRPAREVNEQFF
NA	TRBV28	TRBJ1-2	TRBD1	TGTGCCAGCAGTCCCCGCAGACAGGGACCTTATGGCTACACCTTC	CASSPRRQGPYGYTF
few	TRBV7-2	TRBJ2-2	TRBD2	TGTGCCAGCAGCCCGCTAGCGGGAGACGTCGGGGGGGAGCTGTTTTTT	CASSPLAGDVGGELFF
NA	TRBV5-1	TRBJ2-7	NA	TGCGCCAGCAGCTTGGCCGATGGGGAACCCTACGAGCAGTACTTC	CASSLADGEPYEQYF
few	TRBV10-1	TRBJ2-7	NA	TGCGCCAGCAGTGATGGGCATCAGGTCGAGCAGTACTTC	CASSDGHQVEQYF
NA	TRBV6-1	TRBJ2-7	NA	TGTGCCAGCAGCGTCCAGGGGGGACGGGACGAGCAGTACTTC	CASSVQGGRDEQYF
NA	TRBV28	TRBJ2-2	NA	TGTGCCAGCAGTTTATCATTCGGCCCCACCGGGGAGCTGTTTTTT	CASSLSFGPTGELFF
once	TRBV6-1	TRBJ2-7	TRBD2	TGTGCCAGCAGTGAAGTGGGGTGGGGACTAGAGTCCTACGAGCAGTACTTC	CASSEVGWGLESYEQYF
few	TRBV5-1	TRBJ2-2	NA	TGCGCCAGCAGCTTGGGGGACTTAAACACCGGGGAGCTGTTTTTT	CASSLGDLNTGELFF
NA	TRBV29-1	TRBJ2-1	NA	TGCAGCGTTGAACCCGGGCGGCAAAACAATGAGCAGTTCTTC	CSVEPGRQNNEQFF
NA	TRBV4-1	TRBJ2-7	TRBD1	TGCGCCAGCAGCCAAGATATAACACAGGGGGCCTACGAGCAGTACTTC	CASSQDITQGAYEQYF
NA	TRBV30	TRBJ2-7	NA	TGTGCCTGGAGTGCTCAAAGGGGACACGAGCAGTACTTC	CAWSAQRGHEQYF
many	TRBV7-9	TRBJ1-2	TRBD1	TGTGCCAGCACCCGGGACAGAACAAACTATGGCTACACCTTC	CASTRDRTNYGYTF
NA	TRBV13	TRBJ2-1	NA	TGTGCCAGCAGCTTAAATTACTTGTATGAGCAGTTCTTC	CASSLNYLYEQFF
once	TRBV19	TRBJ2-2	TRBD2	TGTGCCAGTAGCTGGTTAGCGGGAGCCGGGGAGCTGTTTTTT	CASSWLAGAGELFF
NA	TRBV9	TRBJ1-2	TRBD1	TGTGCCAGCAGCTGGGGGGACAGGGCAGGCTACACCTTC	CASSWGDRAGYTF
few	TRBV19	TRBJ1-2	TRBD1	TGTGCCTCCTCAGACAGGGCGGGCTATGGCTACACCTTC	CASSDRAGYGYTF
once	TRBV5-4	TRBJ2-4	NA	TGTGCCAGCAGCCTGGGCCCCGACTCTAGGTTCATTCAGTACTTC	CASSLGPDSRFIQYF
NA	TRBV9	TRBJ2-5	TRBD2	TGTGCCAGCAGCCTACGACTAGCGGGAGTACAAGAGACCCAGTACTTC	CASSLRLAGVQETQYF
NA	TRBV9	TRBJ2-5	NA	TGTGCCAGCAGCGCCGGGTTTGAGACCCAGTACTTC	CASSAGFETQYF
NA	TRBV6-1	TRBJ2-7	NA	TGTGCCAGCTTTGGGCCGGCCTACGAGCAGTACTTC	CASFGPAYEQYF
NA	TRBV28	TRBJ2-7	TRBD1	TGTGCCAGCAGAAGACAGGGAACCTACGAGCAGTACTTC	CASRRQGTYEQYF
many	TRBV5-1	TRBJ2-7	NA	TGCGCCAGCTCAGAAGGGGGGTACGAGCAGTACTTC	CASSEGGYEQYF
NA	TRBV7-2	TRBJ1-2	TRBD1	TGTGCCAGCAGCTTAAATAGGGACAGGGGTGGCTACACCTTC	CASSLNRDRGGYTF
NA	TRBV7-2	TRBJ2-5	NA	TGTGCCAGCAGCTTGGGATCCGGGACACTCCAAGAGACCCAGTACTTC	CASSLGSGTLQETQYF
NA	TRBV27	TRBJ1-4	NA	TGTGCCAGCAGTTCCAACCTTCCCTCGAATGAAAAACTGTTTTTT	CASSSNLPSNEKLFF
NA	TRBV28	TRBJ1-5	NA	TGTGCCAGTACCTTGGGCAAACAGCCCCAGCATTTT	CASTLGKQPQHF
NA	TRBV29-1	TRBJ1-1	NA	TGCAGCGTTGTAGAGGCTCTGAGGGAGAACACTGAAGCTTTCTTT	CSVVEALRENTEAFF